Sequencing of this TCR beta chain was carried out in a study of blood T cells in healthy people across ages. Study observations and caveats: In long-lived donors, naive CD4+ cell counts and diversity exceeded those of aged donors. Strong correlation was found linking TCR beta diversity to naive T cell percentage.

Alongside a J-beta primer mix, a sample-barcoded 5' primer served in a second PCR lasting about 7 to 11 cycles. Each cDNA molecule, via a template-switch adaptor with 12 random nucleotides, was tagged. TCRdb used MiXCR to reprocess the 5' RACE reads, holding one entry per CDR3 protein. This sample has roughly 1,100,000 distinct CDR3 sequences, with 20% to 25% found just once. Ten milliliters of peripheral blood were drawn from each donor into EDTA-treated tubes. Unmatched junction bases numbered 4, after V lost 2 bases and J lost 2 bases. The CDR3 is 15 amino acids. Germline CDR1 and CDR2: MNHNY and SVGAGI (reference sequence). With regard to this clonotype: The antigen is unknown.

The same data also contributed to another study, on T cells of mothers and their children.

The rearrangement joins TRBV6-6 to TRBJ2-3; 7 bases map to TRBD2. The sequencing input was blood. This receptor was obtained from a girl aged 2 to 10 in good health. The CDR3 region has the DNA TGTGCCAGCAGTTACGTGGGGGACTACACAGATACGCAGTATTTT. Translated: CASSYVGDYTDTQYF.